This T cell receptor (beta chain) originates from a study of shared clonotypes between healthy human individuals. Study as a whole: CD4 naive and memory got three plates each, CD8 naive two, CD8 memory one.

The germline V gene has CDR1 LNHDA and CDR2 SQIVND (reference sequence). With 6 bases removed from V and 3 bases from J, the gap between germline ends came to 15 bases. This CDR3 comprises 15 residues. A split of CD4+ cells into CD45RA+ naive and CD45RA-negative memory subsets was performed. Method: immunoSEQ multiplex PCR; TCRdb's copy keeps in-frame clones and lacks some. The sample carries roughly 2,500,000 clones, over 85% recorded once. The sample consisted of naive CD4+ T cells from PBMCs. Subset reported: CD45RA+ positively selected. The origin of this receptor is a young man in good health. Some clones in this sample may be carry-over from other donors' samples. The rearrangement joins TRBV19 to TRBJ2-1; possible D gene TRBD1, 6 bases. This CDR3 reads CASRYAGVGYNEQFF. The CDR3 DNA reads as TGTGCCAGTAGATATGCAGGGGTGGGCTACAATGAGCAGTTCTTC.